The sequence of this TCR beta chain was determined in a study of CD8 T cells in ankylosing spondylitis. Using quantitative 5'-RACE with molecular barcodes, the authors made TCR beta libraries. TCRdb re-called the 5' RACE reads with MiXCR, one entry per CDR3 protein. This table holds 200,000 to 250,000 distinct CDR3 sequences, about 10% found once. Germline V gives CDR1 SGHDN, CDR2 FVKESK. V dropped 2 bases and J dropped 6 bases, with 7 bases sitting between them. The CDR3 is made up of 12 amino acids. Overall study findings and caveats: Among TCR beta sequences, a motif of about 8 highly homologous variants appeared characteristic of ankylosing spondylitis blood. Disease-linked clones, CD8+, were relatively rare in peripheral blood.

There are a few counts of this clonotype. Its antigen is undetermined. The source material was blood, either unsorted or a sorted T cell fraction (not recorded which). The clonotype comes from a male donor with ankylosing spondylitis or in good health (not recorded which). The chain carries TRBV14 and TRBJ1-1, with a tentative D call TRBD1 (6 bases). The CDR3 DNA reads TGTGCCAGCAGCCAACGGACAGCTGAAGCTTTCTTT. This codes for CASSQRTAEAFF.